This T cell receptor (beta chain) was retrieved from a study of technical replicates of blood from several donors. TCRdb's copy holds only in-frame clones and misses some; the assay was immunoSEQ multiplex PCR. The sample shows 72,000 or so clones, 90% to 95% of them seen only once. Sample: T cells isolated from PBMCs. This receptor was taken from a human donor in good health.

The CDR3 loop reads CASSLFLAGGRLSYEQYF. DNA of the CDR3: TGTGCCAGCAGCTTGTTTCTAGCGGGAGGACGACTTTCCTACGAGCAGTACTTC. V and J are TRBV5-5 and TRBJ2-7; 11 bases fit TRBD2. This CDR3 comprises 18 residues. The germline V gene encodes CDR1 SGHKS and CDR2 YYEKEE (reference sequence). V lost 1 base and J lost 1; bases outside the gene matches: 10.